Given below is one T cell receptor (beta chain) in context. What it recognizes is unknown. The CDR3 runs 16 residues. Trimming took 1 base from V and 5 from J, leaving 20 bases between them. Germline V gives CDR1 SQVTM, CDR2 ANQGSEA. The data were obtained in a study of response to subunit inactivated influenza vaccine. Broader study findings: There was a suggestion from the authors that each seasonal influenza vaccination recruits few new T cells.

TCRdb used MiXCR to reprocess the RT-PCR reads, holding one entry per CDR3 protein. The table lists hundreds of thousands of distinct CDR3 sequences, roughly 14% of them singletons, with about 9.9% in the top ten. This receptor was obtained from a man aged 45-60 years who received an inactivated influenza vaccine. Material: PBMCs from blood, obtained 11 to 12 days after vaccination. The V call is TRBV29-1, the J call TRBJ2-5, with D perhaps matching TRBD1 or TRBD2 (5 bases each). CDR3 sequence reads: CSVEGPGWGSGETQYF. CDR3 DNA: TGCAGCGTTGAAGGACCTGGTTGGGGGTCGGGGGAGACCCAGTACTTC.